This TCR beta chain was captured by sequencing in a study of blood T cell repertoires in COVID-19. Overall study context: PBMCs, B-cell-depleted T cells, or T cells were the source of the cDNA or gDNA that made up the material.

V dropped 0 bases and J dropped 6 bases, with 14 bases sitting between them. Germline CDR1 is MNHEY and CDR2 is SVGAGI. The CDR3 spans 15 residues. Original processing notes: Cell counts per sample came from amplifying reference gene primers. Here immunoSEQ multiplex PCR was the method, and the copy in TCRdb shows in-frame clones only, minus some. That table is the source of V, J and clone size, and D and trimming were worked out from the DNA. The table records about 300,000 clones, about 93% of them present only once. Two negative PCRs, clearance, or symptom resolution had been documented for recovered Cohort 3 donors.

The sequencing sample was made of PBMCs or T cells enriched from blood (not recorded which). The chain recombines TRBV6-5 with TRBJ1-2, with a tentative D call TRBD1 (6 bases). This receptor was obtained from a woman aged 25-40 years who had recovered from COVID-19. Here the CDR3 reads CASSYSTGGADGYTF. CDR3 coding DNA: TGTGCCAGCAGTTACTCGACGGGGGGCGCGGATGGCTACACCTTC.